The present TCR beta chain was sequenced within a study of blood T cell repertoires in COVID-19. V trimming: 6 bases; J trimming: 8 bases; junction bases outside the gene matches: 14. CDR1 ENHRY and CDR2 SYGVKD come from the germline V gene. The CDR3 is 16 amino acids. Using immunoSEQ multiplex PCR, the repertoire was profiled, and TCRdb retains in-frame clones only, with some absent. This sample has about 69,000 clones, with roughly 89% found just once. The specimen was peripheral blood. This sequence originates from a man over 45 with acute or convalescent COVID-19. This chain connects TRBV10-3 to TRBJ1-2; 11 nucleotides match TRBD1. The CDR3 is CAISAGTGGTVSGYTF. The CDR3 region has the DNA TGTGCCATCAGCGCCGGGACAGGGGGTACCGTGTCGGGCTACACCTTC.